Reported below is one T cell receptor (beta chain). This sample stems from a study of blood T cell repertoires in COVID-19. Overall study context: The United States, Italy and Spain supplied acute and convalescent COVID-19 samples.

Authors' analysis steps: The authors estimated nucleated cell counts from reference gene primer amplification. Assay used: immunoSEQ multiplex PCR; TCRdb lists only in-frame clones, some missing. That table furnishes V, J and clone size, whereas the DNA furnished D and trimming. The sample consists of under 300,000 clones, approximately 90% of them appearing once. The CDR3 runs to 13 residues. The germline gives CDR1 SGHTA, CDR2 FQGTGA. V was clipped by 2 bases and J by 4 bases, with 7 bases between them. The cohort comprised adults aged about 18 to 89 years residing in 20 to 25 US areas. Participants reported their clinical history, and cohort assignment relied on those reports.

Sequencing was performed on PBMCs or T cells enriched from blood (not recorded which). This TCR derives from a young woman who had recovered from COVID-19. The chain employs TRBV7-3 and TRBJ2-3; D gene uncertain. CDR3 residues: CASSLGLADTQYF. The CDR3 DNA sequence: TGTGCCAGCAGCTTAGGCCTCGCAGATACGCAGTATTTT.